The subject of this entry is one TCR beta chain. A second PCR of about 7 to 11 cycles used a sample-barcoded 5' primer and a J-beta primer mix. In TCRdb, the 5' RACE reads were re-called with MiXCR into one record per CDR3 protein. This sample has under 750,000 distinct CDR3 sequences, with 47% found just once. The data originate from a study of blood T cells in healthy people across ages. The CDR3 has 16 amino acids. The sequenced material came from blood. This chain links TRBV21-1 with TRBJ2-3; TRBD1 is the table's D call, not checked against the DNA. TRBV21-1 is a pseudogene. The TCR sequence derives from a man older than 75 in good health. The CDR3 protein is CASSPKGGEDTDTQYF. CDR3 DNA: TGTGCCAGCAGCCCCAAAGGGGGAGAGGACACAGATACGCAGTATTTT.